Listed here are 14 T cell receptor beta chains from one sample, sequenced in a study of CD8+CD57+ T cells in acquired aplastic anemia. TCR beta VDJ and CDR3 profiles were obtained from a genomic DNA template. MiXCR, applied by TCRdb to the reads, yields one record per CDR3 protein. The profile shows 150,000 to 200,000 distinct CDR3 sequences, around 66% of them singletons. The sequenced sample consisted of sorted CD4+, CD8+, or CD8+CD57+ T cells (not recorded which) from PBMCs. The receptors here all came from a human donor with severe aplastic anemia or a healthy control (not recorded which).

The V gene is TRBV20-1, the J gene TRBJ1-1; 10 bases line up with TRBD1. The germline V gene has CDR1 DFQATT and CDR2 SNEGSKA (reference sequence). V trimming: 6 bases; J trimming: 12 bases; junction bases outside the gene matches: 7. The CDR3 has 11 residues. CDR3 protein: CSARTGGGTFF. CDR3 bases: TGCAGTGCAAGGACAGGGGGGGGAACTTTCTTT.

The chain combines TRBV7-3 with TRBJ2-1; 7 positions match TRBD2. The CDR3 has 14 amino acids. Germline trimming cut 5 bases from V and 4 bases from J; bases unmatched to any gene: 5. Germline V lookup: CDR1 SGHTA, CDR2 FQGTGA. The DNA of the CDR3 is TGTGCCAGCAGCAATCCCGGGAGGTACAATGAGCAGTTCTTC. Protein: CASSNPGRYNEQFF.

On this clonotype itself: At one end the junction does not follow the germline gene, possibly because of a read error. The rearrangement joins TRBV2 to TRBJ2-3; 7 bases agree with TRBD2. This CDR3 comprises 15 residues. Germline V gene data show CDR1 as SNHLY and CDR2 as FYNNEI. The CDR3 sequence is CTSGRLAPSTDTQYF. The CDR3, as DNA: TGTACCAGCGGACGACTAGCACCAAGCACAGATACGCAGTATTTT.

This clonotype was counted ten times or more. This chain joins TRBV19 and TRBJ2-7, with 8 bases matching TRBD1. This CDR3 has 14 amino acids. Germline assignment: CDR1 LNHDA and CDR2 SQIVND (reference sequence). Unmatched junction bases numbered 5, after V lost 5 bases and J lost 2 bases. DNA of the CDR3: TGTGCCAGTAGTCTCGCCAGGGGGCCCTACGAGCAGTACTTC. Its protein is CASSLARGPYEQYF. The variable domain in full, completed from reference TRBV19 and TRBJ2-7, reads DGGITQSPKYLFRKEGQNVTLSCEQNLNHDAMYWYRQDPGQGLRLIYYSQIVNDFQKGDIAEGYSVSREKKESFPLTVTSAQKNPTAFYLCASSLARGPYEQYFGPGTRLTVT.

The sample holds many counts of this clonotype. This chain joins TRBV2 and TRBJ1-1, with no clear D. Germline values: CDR1 SNHLY, CDR2 FYNNEI. The CDR3 extends over 13 amino acids. Trimming removed 2 bases from V and 7 bases from J, with 11 bases in between. For the CDR3, the DNA is TGTGCCAGCAGTGAATCCCCGGGTCTTGAAGCTTTCTTT. Its protein is CASSESPGLEAFF.

Notes on this clonotype: This clone may be a read error of a much larger clone one base away. The V call is TRBV9, the J call TRBJ2-1, with 11 nucleotides matching TRBD2. The CDR3 spans 19 residues. Germline CDR1 reads SGDLS; CDR2 reads YYNGEE. After removal of 0 bases from V and 2 bases from J, the junction contained 10 bases not matched to a gene. CDR3 in DNA: TGTGCCAGCAGCGTAGGATCTAGCGGGGGGCATAGCCCCTACAATGAGCAGTTCTTC. This codes for CASSVGSSGGHSPYNEQFF.

This clonotype was detected only a few times. The chain recombines TRBV9 with TRBJ1-5, with D possibly matching TRBD1 (6 bases). The CDR3 has 13 residues. Looked up from germline, CDR1 is SGDLS and CDR2 is YYNGEE. The germline V and J ends were trimmed by 4 bases and 4 bases, with 9 bases remaining between them. CDR3 DNA sequence: TGTGCCAGCAGCCCAACAGGGAATCAGCCCCAGCATTTT. Amino acids: CASSPTGNQPQHF. The variable domain in full, completed from reference TRBV9 and TRBJ1-5, reads DSGVTQTPKHLITATGQRVTLRCSPRSGDLSVYWYQQSLDQGLQFLIQYYNGEERAKGNILERFSAQQFPDLHSELNLSSLELGDSALYFCASSPTGNQPQHFGDGTRLSIL.

The genes are TRBV10-3 and TRBJ2-3; D is tentatively TRBD1 or TRBD2 (5 bases each). The germline gives CDR1 ENHRY, CDR2 SYGVKD. V lost 6 bases, J lost 5 bases, and 6 bases lay in between. This CDR3 region has 11 residues. The CDR3 DNA reads as TGTGCCATCAGGGGGGTAGATACGCAGTATTTT. Its translation is CAIRGVDTQYF.

V and J are TRBV7-2 and TRBJ2-7; 11 bases fit TRBD1. The V gene's germline CDR1 is SGHTA and CDR2 FQGNSA. CDR3 size: 16 residues. With 5 bases clipped from V and 3 bases from J, the junction kept 9 bases outside the gene matches. CDR3 DNA sequence: TGTGCCAGCAGCCCGAGACCGGGACAGGGGGTCTACGAGCAGTACTTC. This translates into CASSPRPGQGVYEQYF. Filled out from reference TRBV7-2 and TRBJ2-7, the complete variable domain reads GAGVSQSPSNKVTEKGKDVELRCDPISGHTALYWYRQSLGQGLEFLIYFQGNSAPDKSGLPSDRFSAERTGGSVSTLTIQRTQQEDSAVYLCASSPRPGQGVYEQYFGPGTRLTVT.

This chain connects TRBV20-1 to TRBJ2-5, with 11 bases that match TRBD2. Trimming at V came to 5 bases and at J to 4 bases, leaving 9 bases not matched to a gene. The germline CDR1 and CDR2 sequences are DFQATT and SNEGSKA (reference sequence). The CDR3 runs 15 residues. The CDR3 nucleotides are TGCAGTGCTTCTCGTCGCGGGACTAGCGGAGAGACCCAGTACTTC. This sequence encodes CSASRRGTSGETQYF.

This clonotype was seen just once. The rearrangement joins TRBV7-2 to TRBJ2-7; 13 positions agree with TRBD2. V shed 6 bases and J 6 bases; nucleotides not matched to a gene: 8. The CDR3 length is 15 residues. CDR1 is SGHTA and CDR2 is FQGNSA in the germline V gene. CDR3 DNA: TGTGCCAGCAGGCCTACTAGCGGGGGGGCCGGCGAGCAGTACTTC. This codes for CASRPTSGGAGEQYF.

This clonotype has at least ten counts. This chain uses TRBV6-6 with TRBJ2-1, with TRBD2 matching 9 bases. Per germline, CDR1 MNHNY and CDR2 SVGAGI (reference sequence). V was pared by 0 bases and J by 7 bases, with 7 bases of the junction left unmatched. CDR3 length: 16 amino acids. DNA of the CDR3: TGTGCCAGCAGTTACTCGGGCGGGGGGGCCGTGAATGAGCAGTTCTTC. It specifies CASSYSGGGAVNEQFF.

This clonotype showed up just once. This chain connects TRBV11-1 to TRBJ2-7, with 7 positions matching TRBD1. CDR3 size: 13 residues. Germline-derived CDR1 and CDR2 are SGHAT and FQDESV (reference sequence). With V trimmed by 1 base and J by 5 bases, 2 bases remained unmatched. The CDR3 protein is CASSLGQGDEQYF. The CDR3, as DNA: TGTGCCAGCAGCTTAGGACAGGGAGACGAGCAGTACTTC.

Here the CDR3 DNA reads TGTGCCACCAGCAGAGTTGACCAGGGGACTGGAAAGACCCAGTACTTC. This sequence encodes CATSRVDQGTGKTQYF. This chain links TRBV15 with TRBJ2-5; D may be TRBD1 or TRBD2 (6 bases each). V dropped 1 base and J dropped 6 bases, with 18 bases sitting between them. In germline, CDR1 is LNHNV, CDR2 YYDKDF (reference sequence). The CDR3 contains 16 residues.